Listed below are T cell receptor beta chains from one sample, sequenced in a study of cytomegalovirus exposure and HLA in healthy donors. Method: immunoSEQ multiplex PCR; TCRdb's copy keeps in-frame clones and lacks some. This sample's table has roughly 190,000 clones. What was sequenced was PBMCs. The receptors were sampled from a woman between 18 and 30 years old in good health and CMV-seropositive. The CDR3 runs from the conserved cysteine through the conserved F or W. The order of the fields is V gene, CDR3 protein.

>TRBV10-3
CAISERVTEAFF
>TRBV7-2
CASSLGTLVGEQYF
>TRBV5-1
CASSLGQHNRGTQYF
>TRBV11-2
CASSPTSGNWNEQFF
>TRBV19
CASSTPGQGARNEQFF
>TRBV4-1
CASSQVGTRGIHEQYF
>TRBV18
CASSPTAAGVDYGYTF
>TRBV5-7
CASSVIRDRASNSPLHF
>TRBV30
CAWGQGAVGYTF
>TRBV6-5
CASRPQSQASYTF
>TRBV11-2
CASSLARLAGGTDTQYF
>TRBV7-2
CASRTSGGGQETQYF
>TRBV4-2
CASSQDYRDEQYF
>TRBV15
CATSRGQDNEQFF
>TRBV2
CASSSQFEAFF
>TRBV19
CASSIVSSNEQFF
>TRBV19
CASSIDRASYEQYF
>TRBV6-1
CASSDSSGNTIYF
>TRBV11-2
CASSLDRVTNTEAFF
>TRBV14
CASSLYGTREYEQYF
>TRBV4-1
CASSQDGGVTTDTQYF
>TRBV4-2
CASSQEGGRGGSTDTQYF
>TRBV5-1
CASSLGARSSSPHRAGGEKLFF